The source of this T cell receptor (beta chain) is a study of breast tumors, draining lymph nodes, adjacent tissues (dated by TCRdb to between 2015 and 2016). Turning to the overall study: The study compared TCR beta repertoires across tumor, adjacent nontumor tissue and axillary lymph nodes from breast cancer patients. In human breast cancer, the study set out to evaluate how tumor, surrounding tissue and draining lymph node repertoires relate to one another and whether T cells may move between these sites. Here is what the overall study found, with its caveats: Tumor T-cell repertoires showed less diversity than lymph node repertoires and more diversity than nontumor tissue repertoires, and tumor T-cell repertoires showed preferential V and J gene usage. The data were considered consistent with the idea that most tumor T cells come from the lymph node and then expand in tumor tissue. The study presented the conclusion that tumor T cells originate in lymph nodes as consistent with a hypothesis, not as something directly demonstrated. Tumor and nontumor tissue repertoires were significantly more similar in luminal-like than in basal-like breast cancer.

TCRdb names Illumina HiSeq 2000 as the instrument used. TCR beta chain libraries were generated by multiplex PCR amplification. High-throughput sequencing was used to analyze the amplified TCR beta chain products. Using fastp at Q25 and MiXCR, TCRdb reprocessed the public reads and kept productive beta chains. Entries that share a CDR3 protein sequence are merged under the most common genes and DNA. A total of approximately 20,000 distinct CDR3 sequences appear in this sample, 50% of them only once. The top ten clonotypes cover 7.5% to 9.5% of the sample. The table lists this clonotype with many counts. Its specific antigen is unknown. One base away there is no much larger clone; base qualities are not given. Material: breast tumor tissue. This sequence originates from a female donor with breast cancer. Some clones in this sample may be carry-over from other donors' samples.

CDR3 loop: CATSDFQLKTGFSSYEQYF. The nucleotides read TGTGCCACCAGTGATTTCCAGCTCAAGACAGGTTTTTCCAGTTACGAGCAGTACTTC. Recombination connected TRBV24-1 to TRBJ2-7, with a weak D call of TRBD1 (6 bases match). At the junction V is shortened by 1 base and J by 4 bases, with 25 bases in between. CDR1 KGHDR and CDR2 SFDVKD were looked up in the germline V gene. The CDR3, cysteine through phenylalanine, is 19 amino acids long. Only CDR3 DNA remains: 57 bases, in frame from the first base.